This T cell receptor (beta chain) originates from a study of blood T cell repertoires in COVID-19. Background on the study: COVID-19 samples collected from the United States, Italy and Spain covered acute and convalescent phases.

Germline V gene lookup returns CDR1 SGHAT and CDR2 FQNNGV. CDR3 size: 16 residues. V lost 5 bases and J lost 1, with 17 bases in between. TCRdb keeps only in-frame clones here, not all; method: immunoSEQ multiplex PCR. In the table there are about 210,000 clones, around 86% of which are singletons. The chain recombines TRBV11-2 with TRBJ1-1; a possible D gene is TRBD1 (6 bases). Sequencing was carried out using PBMCs or T cells enriched from blood (not recorded which). The TCR was taken from a woman aged 40-49 years with acute COVID-19. CDR3 residues: CASSPDRGAWNTEAFF. DNA for the CDR3: TGTGCCAGCAGCCCCGACCGGGGGGCTTGGAACACTGAAGCTTTCTTT. Full variable domain (rest looked up from reference TRBV11-2 and TRBJ1-1): EAGVAQSPRYKIIEKRQSVAFWCNPISGHATLYWYQQILGQGPKLLIQFQNNGVVDDSQLPKDRFSAERLKGVDSTLKIQPAKLEDSAVYLCASSPDRGAWNTEAFFGQGTRLTVV.